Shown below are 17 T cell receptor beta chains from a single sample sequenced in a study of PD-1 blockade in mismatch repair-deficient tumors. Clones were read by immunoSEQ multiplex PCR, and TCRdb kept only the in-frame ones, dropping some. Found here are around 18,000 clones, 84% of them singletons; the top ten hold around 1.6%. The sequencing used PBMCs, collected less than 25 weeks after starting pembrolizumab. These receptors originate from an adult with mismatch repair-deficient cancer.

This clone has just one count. Written as DNA, the CDR3 is TGTGCCAGCAGGGACAGGGGCATACGGTATAGCAATCAGCCCCAGCATTTT. Encoded protein: CASRDRGIRYSNQPQHF. The chain is built from TRBV5-8 and TRBJ1-5, with 9 positions matching TRBD1. V dropped 5 bases and J dropped 0; count of bases not matched to a gene: 9. CDR3 size: 17 residues. Germline assignment: CDR1 SGHTS and CDR2 YDEGEE.

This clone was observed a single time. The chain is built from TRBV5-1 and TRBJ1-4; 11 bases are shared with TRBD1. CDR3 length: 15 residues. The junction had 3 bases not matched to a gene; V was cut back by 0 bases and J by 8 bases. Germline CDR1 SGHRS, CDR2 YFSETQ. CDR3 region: CASSLDGTGGEKLFF. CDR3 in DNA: TGCGCCAGCAGCTTGGACGGGACAGGGGGAGAAAAACTGTTTTTT.

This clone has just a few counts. Here the CDR3 reads CAATPSEGGEQYF. Here the CDR3 DNA reads TGTGCCGCAACCCCCAGCGAAGGAGGCGAGCAGTACTTC. The rearrangement links TRBV27 to TRBJ2-7, with D maybe TRBD2 (5 bases). CDR1 is MNHEY, CDR2 SMNVEV, per germline (reference sequence). The CDR3 is 13 amino acids. Trimming stripped 11 bases from V and 6 bases from J, with 20 bases between.

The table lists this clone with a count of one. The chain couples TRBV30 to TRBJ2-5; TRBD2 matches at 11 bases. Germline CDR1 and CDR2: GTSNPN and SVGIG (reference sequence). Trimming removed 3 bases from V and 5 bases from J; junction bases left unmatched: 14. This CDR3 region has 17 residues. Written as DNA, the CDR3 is TGTGCCTGGAGCATACTAGCGGGAGTCCGATACCTCGAGACCCAGTACTTC. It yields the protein CAWSILAGVRYLETQYF.

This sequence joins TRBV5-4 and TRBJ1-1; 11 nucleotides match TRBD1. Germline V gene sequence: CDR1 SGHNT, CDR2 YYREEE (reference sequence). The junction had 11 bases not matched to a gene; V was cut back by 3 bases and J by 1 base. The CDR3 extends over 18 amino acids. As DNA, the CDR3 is TGTGCCAGCAGCTCTGAAACCGGGACAGGGGGGAAGAACACTGAAGCTTTCTTT. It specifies CASSSETGTGGKNTEAFF.

CDR3 nucleotide sequence: TGTGCCAGCAGCTTAGCCGGCGGGAGCAATCAGCCCCAGCATTTT. It yields the protein CASSLAGGSNQPQHF. This chain links TRBV7-8 with TRBJ1-5, with D unresolved. The CDR3 spans 15 residues. Germline V lookup: CDR1 SGHVS, CDR2 FQNEAQ. Trimming removed 0 bases at V and 1 base at J, with 7 bases between.

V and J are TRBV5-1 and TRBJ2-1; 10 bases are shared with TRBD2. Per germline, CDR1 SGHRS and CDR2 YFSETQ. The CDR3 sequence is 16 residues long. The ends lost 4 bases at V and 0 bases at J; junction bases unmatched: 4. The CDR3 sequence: CASSLTSGRSYNEQFF. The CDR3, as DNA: TGCGCCAGCAGCCTGACTAGCGGGCGCTCCTACAATGAGCAGTTCTTC.

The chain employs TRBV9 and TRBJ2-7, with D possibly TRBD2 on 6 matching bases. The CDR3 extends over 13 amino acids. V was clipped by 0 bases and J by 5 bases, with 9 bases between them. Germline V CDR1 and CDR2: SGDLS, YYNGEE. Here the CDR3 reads CASSVAGVDEQYF. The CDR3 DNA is TGTGCCAGCAGCGTAGCGGGGGTGGACGAGCAGTACTTC.

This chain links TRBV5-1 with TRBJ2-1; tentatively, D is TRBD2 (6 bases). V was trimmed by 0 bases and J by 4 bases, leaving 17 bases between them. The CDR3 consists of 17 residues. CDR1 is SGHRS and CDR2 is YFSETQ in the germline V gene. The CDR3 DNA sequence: TGCGCCAGCAGCTTGGGATTTTCCGGGAGACTGTACAATGAGCAGTTCTTC. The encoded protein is CASSLGFSGRLYNEQFF.

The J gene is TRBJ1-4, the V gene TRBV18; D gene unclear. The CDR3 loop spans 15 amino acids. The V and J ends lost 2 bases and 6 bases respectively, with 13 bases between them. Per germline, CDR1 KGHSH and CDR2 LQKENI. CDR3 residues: CASSPGPARDEKLFF. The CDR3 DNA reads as TGTGCCAGCTCACCAGGGCCGGCGAGGGATGAAAAACTGTTTTTT. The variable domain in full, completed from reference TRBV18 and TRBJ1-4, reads NAGVMQNPRHLVRRRGQEARLRCSPMKGHSHVYWYRQLPEEGLKFMVYLQKENIIDESGMPKERFSAEFPKEGPSILRIQQVVRGDSAAYFCASSPGPARDEKLFFGSGTQLSVL.

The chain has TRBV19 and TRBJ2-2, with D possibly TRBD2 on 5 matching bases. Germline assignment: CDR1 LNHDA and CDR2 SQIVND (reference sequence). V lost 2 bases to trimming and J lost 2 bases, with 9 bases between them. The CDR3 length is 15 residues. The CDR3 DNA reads TGTGCCAGTAGTATATCAGCGGCCAACACCGGGGAGCTGTTTTTT. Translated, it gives CASSISAANTGELFF.

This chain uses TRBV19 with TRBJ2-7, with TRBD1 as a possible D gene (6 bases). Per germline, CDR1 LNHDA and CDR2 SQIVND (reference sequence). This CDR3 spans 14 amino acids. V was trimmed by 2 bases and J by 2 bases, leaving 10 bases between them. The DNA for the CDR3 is TGTGCCAGTAGTATAATGGACAGCCCCTACGAGCAGTACTTC. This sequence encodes CASSIMDSPYEQYF.

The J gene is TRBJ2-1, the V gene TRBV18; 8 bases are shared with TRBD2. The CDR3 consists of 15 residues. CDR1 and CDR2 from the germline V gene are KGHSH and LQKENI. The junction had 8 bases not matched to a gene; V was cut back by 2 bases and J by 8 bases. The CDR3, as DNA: TGTGCCAGCTCACCAAGAAAGCGGGAGACCGATGAGCAGTTCTTC. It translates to CASSPRKRETDEQFF.

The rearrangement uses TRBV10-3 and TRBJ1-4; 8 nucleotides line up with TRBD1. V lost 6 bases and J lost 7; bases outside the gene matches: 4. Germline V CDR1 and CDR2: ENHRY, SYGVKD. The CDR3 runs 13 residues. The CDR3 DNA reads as TGTGCCATCAGGGACAGGGAGGGTGAAAAACTGTTTTTT. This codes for CAIRDREGEKLFF.

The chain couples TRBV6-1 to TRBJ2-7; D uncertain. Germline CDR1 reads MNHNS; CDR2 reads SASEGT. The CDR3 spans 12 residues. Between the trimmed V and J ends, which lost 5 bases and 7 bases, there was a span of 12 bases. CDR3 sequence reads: CASSSQLSEQYF. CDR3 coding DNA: TGTGCCAGCAGTAGTCAACTCTCAGAGCAGTACTTC.

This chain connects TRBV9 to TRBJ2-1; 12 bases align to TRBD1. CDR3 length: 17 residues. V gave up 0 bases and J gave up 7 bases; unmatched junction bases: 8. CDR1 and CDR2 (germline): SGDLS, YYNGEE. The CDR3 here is CASSVGIGTGGANEQFF. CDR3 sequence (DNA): TGTGCCAGCAGCGTAGGTATTGGGACAGGGGGCGCGAATGAGCAGTTCTTC.

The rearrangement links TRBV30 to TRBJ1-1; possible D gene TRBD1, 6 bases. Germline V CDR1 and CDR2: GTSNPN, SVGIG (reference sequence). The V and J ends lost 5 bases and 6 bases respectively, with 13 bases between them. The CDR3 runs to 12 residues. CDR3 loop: CAWVDRRPEAFF. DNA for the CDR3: TGTGCCTGGGTCGACAGGCGACCTGAAGCTTTCTTT.